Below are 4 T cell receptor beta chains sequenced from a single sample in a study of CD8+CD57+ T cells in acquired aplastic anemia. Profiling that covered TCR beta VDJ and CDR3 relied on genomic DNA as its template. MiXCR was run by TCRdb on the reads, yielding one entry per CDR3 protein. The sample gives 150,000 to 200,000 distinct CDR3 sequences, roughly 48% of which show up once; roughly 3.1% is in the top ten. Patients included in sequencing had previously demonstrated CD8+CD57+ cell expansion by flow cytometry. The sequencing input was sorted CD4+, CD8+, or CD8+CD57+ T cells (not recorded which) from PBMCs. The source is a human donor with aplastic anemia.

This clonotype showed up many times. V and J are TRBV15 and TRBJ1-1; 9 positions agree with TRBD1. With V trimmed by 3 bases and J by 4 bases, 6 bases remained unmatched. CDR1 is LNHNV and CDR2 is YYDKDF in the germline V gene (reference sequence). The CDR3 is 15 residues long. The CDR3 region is CATSRGDRATTEAFF. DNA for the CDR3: TGTGCCACCAGCAGGGGGGACAGGGCTACCACTGAAGCTTTCTTT.

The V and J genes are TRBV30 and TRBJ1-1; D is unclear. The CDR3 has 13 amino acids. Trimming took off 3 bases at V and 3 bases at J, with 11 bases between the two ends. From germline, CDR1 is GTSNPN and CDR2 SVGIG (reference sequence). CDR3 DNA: TGTGCCTGGAGGGTTGGTAGGGACACTGAAGCTTTCTTT. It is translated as CAWRVGRDTEAFF.

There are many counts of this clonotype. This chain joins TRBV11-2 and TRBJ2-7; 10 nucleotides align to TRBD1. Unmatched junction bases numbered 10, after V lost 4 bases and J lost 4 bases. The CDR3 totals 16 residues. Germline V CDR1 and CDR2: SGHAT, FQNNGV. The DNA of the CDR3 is TGTGCCAGCAGCTATGATCCGGGACAGGGGCGGTACGAGCAGTACTTC. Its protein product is CASSYDPGQGRYEQYF.

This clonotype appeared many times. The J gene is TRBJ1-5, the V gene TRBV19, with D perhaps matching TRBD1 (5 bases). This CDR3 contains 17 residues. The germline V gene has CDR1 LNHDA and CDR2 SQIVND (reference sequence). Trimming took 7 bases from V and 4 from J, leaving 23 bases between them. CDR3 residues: CASTPSPGRSMNQPQHF. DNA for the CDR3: TGTGCCAGTACCCCCTCACCAGGGCGGTCAATGAATCAGCCCCAGCATTTT.